One sample yielded the 13 T cell receptor beta chains listed below, sequenced in a study of sequential checkpoint blockade in melanoma. Treatment of the sample: randomized to nivolumab then ipilimumab (arm A) or the reverse (arm B). Profiled with immunoSEQ multiplex PCR; TCRdb holds only in-frame clones, not every one. The sample contains 20,000 or so clones, about 80% of which appear only once. Specimen: CD8+ T cells sorted from blood (inferred from file names), collected from a patient given nivolumab and ipilimumab in sequence. Receptors were obtained from a human donor with melanoma.

The chain uses TRBV9 and TRBJ2-7; D ambiguous. From germline, CDR1 is SGDLS and CDR2 YYNGEE. V was shortened by 1 base and J by 1 base, with 6 bases between the two germline ends. The CDR3 totals 13 residues. The CDR3 protein is CASSVQDSYEQYF. In DNA, the CDR3 is TGTGCCAGCAGCGTACAGGATTCCTACGAGCAGTACTTC.

CDR3 amino acids: CASSLTSGDTEAFF. The CDR3 DNA reads as TGTGCCAGCAGCTTAACTTCCGGGGACACTGAAGCTTTCTTT. The chain carries TRBV7-3 and TRBJ1-1; D is unclear. This CDR3 has 14 amino acids. Germline CDR1 reads SGHTA; CDR2 reads FQGTGA. Trimming took off 0 bases at V and 3 bases at J, with 8 bases between the two ends.

This chain joins TRBV21-1 and TRBJ2-7; TRBD1, the table's D call, lacks a check against the DNA. TRBV21-1 is shown as a pseudogene. The CDR3 sequence is 14 residues long. The CDR3 protein is CASTPTSPNYEQYF. In nucleotides, the CDR3 is TGTGCCAGCACCCCGACATCCCCTAACTACGAGCAGTACTTC.

The chain joins TRBV9 to TRBJ2-3; D might be TRBD2 (7 bases). The germline CDR1 and CDR2 sequences are SGDLS and YYNGEE. CDR3 size: 14 residues. V was pared by 3 bases and J by 5 bases, with 13 bases between. Written as DNA, the CDR3 is TGTGCCAGCAGCGAGGGGGGGCAGGGAGATACGCAGTATTTT. This sequence encodes CASSEGGQGDTQYF. Complete variable domain (other parts from reference TRBV9 and TRBJ2-3): DSGVTQTPKHLITATGQRVTLRCSPRSGDLSVYWYQQSLDQGLQFLIQYYNGEERAKGNILERFSAQQFPDLHSELNLSSLELGDSALYFCASSEGGQGDTQYFGPGTRLTVL.

This rearrangement joins TRBV9 to TRBJ1-3; D unclear. V was shortened by 4 bases and J by 4 bases, with 15 bases between the two germline ends. The CDR3 is 15 amino acids. Germline V gene sequence: CDR1 SGDLS, CDR2 YYNGEE. In DNA form, the CDR3 reads TGTGCCAGCAGCCCAGCTCAGACTTCGGGAAACACCATATATTTT. Protein: CASSPAQTSGNTIYF.

In its sample, this clone was seen a few times. This CDR3 reads CATSRETRPYEQYF. DNA of the CDR3: TGTGCCACCAGCAGAGAGACAAGACCCTACGAGCAGTACTTC. The chain uses TRBV15 and TRBJ2-7, with D hard to call. The germline V gene has CDR1 LNHNV and CDR2 YYDKDF (reference sequence). V lost 0 bases, J lost 2 bases, and 8 bases lay in between. The CDR3 is made up of 14 amino acids.

This chain uses TRBV9 with TRBJ2-7; D is undetermined. The CDR3 runs to 14 residues. The V gene lost 0 bases and the J gene lost 7 bases, with 14 bases spanning the gap. Germline V gene lookup returns CDR1 SGDLS and CDR2 YYNGEE. The CDR3 nucleotides read TGTGCCAGCAGCGTAGGGCTAGACGGATGGGAGCAGTACTTC. It encodes CASSVGLDGWEQYF.

This clone was detected once. The chain combines TRBV5-6 with TRBJ2-7, with D perhaps TRBD2 (5 bases). CDR1 is SGHDT and CDR2 is YYEEEE in the germline V gene. This CDR3 region has 16 residues. V lost 0 bases and J lost 0, with 13 bases in between. In DNA form, the CDR3 reads TGTGCCAGCAGCTTGGCCGAAGGCGGGCCCTCCTACGAGCAGTACTTC. As protein: CASSLAEGGPSYEQYF.

The chain has TRBV15 and TRBJ1-1, with 9 bases lining up with TRBD1. The CDR3 spans 13 residues. Trimming cost V 3 bases and J 7 bases; bases outside gene matches: 3. Per the germline V gene, CDR1 is LNHNV and CDR2 is YYDKDF (reference sequence). CDR3 nucleotide sequence: TGTGCCACCAGCAGGGGACAGGGTGATGAAGCTTTCTTT. Encoded protein: CATSRGQGDEAFF.

In this sample, this clone turned up a few times. The genes are TRBV7-2 and TRBJ2-7, with D unclear. Trimming stripped 9 bases from V and 0 bases from J, with 12 bases between. The CDR3 consists of 13 residues. Germline CDR1 is SGHTA and CDR2 is FQGNSA. The CDR3 DNA reads as TGTGCCAGTGATTCACCGAGCTCCTACGAGCAGTACTTC. It codes for CASDSPSSYEQYF.

This clone was recorded a few times. The V gene is TRBV7-9, the J gene TRBJ1-2; 9 nucleotides line up with TRBD1. The CDR3 is 14 residues long. J lost 6 bases, V lost 7 bases, and 9 bases had no gene match. Germline CDR1 is SEHNR and CDR2 is FQNEAQ (reference sequence). As DNA, the CDR3 is TGTGCCAGCAACCGCGGACAGGGGCCGAATGGCTACACCTTC. It codes for CASNRGQGPNGYTF.

In its sample, this clone was seen once. The chain employs TRBV7-8 and TRBJ2-7; the D is unclear. V was shortened by 0 bases and J by 0 bases, with 9 bases between the two germline ends. Looked up from germline, CDR1 is SGHVS and CDR2 is FQNEAQ. The CDR3 extends over 15 amino acids. CDR3 protein: CASSLAAIPSYEQYF. DNA for the CDR3: TGTGCCAGCAGCTTAGCAGCCATCCCCTCCTACGAGCAGTACTTC.

This clone came up once. This chain uses TRBV5-1 with TRBJ2-7; a weak D match, TRBD2 (6 bases). CDR1 is SGHRS, CDR2 YFSETQ, per germline. Trimming removed 3 bases at V and 5 bases at J, with 15 bases between. The CDR3 runs to 14 residues. CDR3 residues: CASSSGGGVDEQYF. The CDR3 nucleotides are TGCGCCAGCAGCTCCGGTGGAGGGGTTGACGAGCAGTACTTC.